The source of this T cell receptor (beta chain) is a study of blood T cell repertoires in COVID-19. Across the whole study: The study drew acute and convalescent COVID-19 samples from the United States, Italy and Spain.

Per the authors' pipeline: Estimated nucleated cell counts came from reference gene primer amplification. Using immunoSEQ multiplex PCR, the repertoire was profiled, and TCRdb retains in-frame clones only, with some absent. V and J calls plus clone size are reproduced from that table; the DNA served to infer D and trimming. The sample records approximately 170,000 clones, 70% to 90% being singletons. Trimming shortened V by 8 bases and J by 4 bases, and 17 bases separated the two germline ends. From germline, CDR1 is PRHDT and CDR2 FYEKMQ (reference sequence). There are 14 residues in the CDR3. This rearrangement joins TRBV13 to TRBJ2-5; D may be TRBD2 (7 bases). This sequence was found in a man aged 45-60 years who had recovered from COVID-19. The specimen was peripheral blood. The CDR3 sequence: CASSYTGGAETQYF. CDR3 nucleotides: TGTGCCAGCTCATATACGGGGGGCGCAGAGACCCAGTACTTC.